Below, 7 T cell receptor beta chains from the same sample are listed, as sequenced in a study of blood T cell repertoires in COVID-19. Clones were read by immunoSEQ multiplex PCR, and TCRdb kept only the in-frame ones, dropping some. Of more than 95,000 clones in the sample, roughly 91% were seen once. The source material was peripheral blood. All receptors derive from a human donor in a cohort sampled during active COVID-19.

The J gene is TRBJ2-4, the V gene TRBV7-2; 10 nucleotides align to TRBD2. V gave up 0 bases and J gave up 0 bases; unmatched junction bases: 11. Germline values: CDR1 SGHTA, CDR2 FQGNSA. The CDR3 extends over 20 amino acids. The CDR3 DNA sequence: TGTGCCAGCAGCTTAGCACTAGCGGGAAATTCCGCCTTAGCCAAAAACATTCAGTACTTC. It specifies CASSLALAGNSALAKNIQYF.

The V and J genes are TRBV7-7 and TRBJ2-3; 7 bases line up with TRBD2. The CDR3 length is 15 residues. With 5 bases clipped from V and 4 bases from J, the junction kept 9 bases outside the gene matches. The germline gives CDR1 SSHAT, CDR2 FNYEAQ (reference sequence). CDR3 in amino acids: CASSQRGGSADTQYF. The CDR3 DNA reads as TGTGCCAGCAGCCAGAGGGGCGGGAGTGCAGATACGCAGTATTTT.

The chain has TRBV7-9 and TRBJ2-1; 11 positions match TRBD2. Germline V gene sequence: CDR1 SEHNR, CDR2 FQNEAQ (reference sequence). Germline trimming cut 5 bases from V and 9 bases from J; bases unmatched to any gene: 9. The CDR3 spans 15 residues. This chain's CDR3 is CASSPGVAGGVEQFF. CDR3 nucleotide sequence: TGTGCCAGCAGCCCAGGGGTAGCGGGAGGGGTTGAGCAGTTCTTC.

The V gene is TRBV2, the J gene TRBJ1-5; 9 bases are a match to TRBD1. Looked up from germline, CDR1 is SNHLY and CDR2 is FYNNEI. The CDR3 has 15 amino acids. J was trimmed by 14 bases and V by 3 bases; bases with no gene match: 14. The CDR3 reads CASSDLRTGVRRKHF. The CDR3 nucleotides read TGTGCCAGCAGTGACCTACGGACAGGGGTCCGCCGGAAGCATTTT.

This sequence joins TRBV19 and TRBJ2-1, with D possibly TRBD1 on 6 matching bases. Trimming took off 0 bases at V and 0 bases at J, with 9 bases between the two ends. The CDR3 is 16 amino acids. Germline V gives CDR1 LNHDA, CDR2 SQIVND (reference sequence). The CDR3 DNA is TGTGCCAGTAGTATAGATCTGGGACACTCCTACAATGAGCAGTTCTTC. Protein product: CASSIDLGHSYNEQFF.

The chain joins TRBV19 to TRBJ2-7, with D tentatively TRBD1 (5 bases). The length of the CDR3 is 14 residues. The V end lost 4 bases, the J end lost 2 bases, and 12 bases lay between the germline ends. Germline V gene data show CDR1 as LNHDA and CDR2 as SQIVND (reference sequence). The CDR3 DNA reads as TGTGCCAGTAGTACTGGAACAGGTACCTACGAGCAGTACTTC. The encoded protein is CASSTGTGTYEQYF.

This chain links TRBV12-3 or TRBV12-4 with TRBJ2-7; the D gene is possibly TRBD1 (6 bases). The CDR3 is 11 amino acids. V was trimmed by 6 bases and J by 6 bases, leaving 9 bases between them. The CDR3 bases are TGTGCCAGCAGCAACAGGGTCGAGCAGTACTTC. It is translated as CASSNRVEQYF.